Listed below are T cell receptor beta chains from one sample, sequenced in a study of T cells in Graves' hyperthyroidism and ophthalmopathy. Using its own MiXCR run on the multiplex PCR reads, TCRdb lists one record per CDR3 protein. This sample has 350,000 or so distinct CDR3 sequences; about a sixth occur once, and the top ten carry 30% to 40%. What was sequenced was blood. These receptors all come from a woman aged 25 to 39 with Graves' hyperthyroidism that later progressed to Graves' ophthalmopathy. The CDR3 runs from the conserved cysteine through the conserved F or W. D genes are given only for firm matches. Rows give clone size only sometimes, using once, few, many, or a class for an expanded clone.

>-|TRBV12-3/TRBV12-4|many|TRBJ2-3
CASRHFQSTDTQYF
TGTGCCAGCAGACATTTCCAGAGCACAGATACGCAGTATTTT
>TRBD2|TRBV20-1|many|TRBJ2-1
CSHLTPTSGRVEQFF
TGCAGTCACCTAACCCCGACTAGCGGGAGAGTAGAGCAGTTCTTC
>-|TRBV3-1|-|TRBJ1-1
CASSQGGIGGTEAFF
TGTGCCAGCAGCCAAGGGGGGATAGGGGGCACTGAAGCTTTCTTT
>-|TRBV7-2|many|TRBJ2-2
CASSLIVRINTGELFF
TGTGCCAGCAGCTTAATCGTCCGGATTAACACCGGGGAGCTGTTTTTT
>TRBD1|TRBV2|many|TRBJ1-1
CANRGDRSNMNTEAFF
TGTGCCAACCGTGGGGACAGAAGTAATATGAACACTGAAGCTTTCTTT
>TRBD2|TRBV5-1|few|TRBJ2-7
CASSLLGVAGQRGFGEQYF
TGCGCCAGCAGCTTGCTAGGGGTAGCGGGACAAAGAGGGTTTGGCGAGCAGTACTTC
>-|TRBV11-3|many|TRBJ2-1
CASSLGRRDTQFF
TGTGCCAGCAGCTTAGGACGTCGGGACACGCAGTTCTTC
>-|TRBV7-9|few|TRBJ2-1
CASSLAGTISYNEQFF
TGTGCCAGCAGCTTAGCCGGGACAATCTCCTACAATGAGCAGTTCTTC
>-|TRBV27|-|TRBJ1-6
CASSLPGFDSPLHF
TGTGCCAGCAGTTTACCGGGGTTCGATTCACCCCTCCACTTT
>TRBD1|TRBV19|many|TRBJ2-3
CASSRDRGATYTGWGTLDTQYF
TGTGCCAGTAGTAGGGACAGGGGGGCTACGTATACCGGTTGGGGCACGTTGGATACGCAGTATTTT
>TRBD1|TRBV3-1|few|TRBJ1-2
CASSPHGTGYGYTF
TGTGCCAGCAGCCCTCATGGGACAGGCTATGGCTACACCTTC
>TRBD1|TRBV11-2|many|TRBJ1-5
CASSLGAWTGKDQPQHF
TGTGCCAGCAGCTTAGGAGCTTGGACAGGGAAGGATCAGCCCCAGCATTTT
>-|TRBV6-1|many|TRBJ2-1
CASRFTDSGNNEQFF
TGTGCCAGCAGATTTACAGATTCTGGGAACAATGAGCAGTTCTTC
>TRBD2|TRBV20-1|-|TRBJ2-3
CSARLAGVWVSTDTQYF
TGCAGTGCTAGACTGGCGGGAGTCTGGGTTAGCACAGATACGCAGTATTTT
>-|TRBV5-1|-|TRBJ1-2
CASSETGGGYTF
TGCGCCAGCAGTGAGACAGGTGGCGGCTACACCTTC
>-|TRBV9|-|TRBJ2-4
CASSVDLTGSLYF
TGTGCCAGCAGCGTAGACCTTACAGGGAGCCTGTACTTC
>-|TRBV11-3|-|TRBJ2-1
CASSFSGPNEQFF
TGTGCCAGCAGCTTCTCAGGGCCGAATGAGCAGTTCTTC
>-|TRBV2|few|TRBJ2-2
CASSEFRTGSIRAGELFF
TGTGCCAGCAGTGAGTTCAGGACGGGGTCGATAAGGGCCGGGGAGCTGTTTTTT
>-|TRBV2|many|TRBJ1-1
CASSGENTEAFF
TGTGCCAGCAGTGGAGAGAACACTGAAGCTTTCTTT
>-|TRBV5-6|-|TRBJ2-1
CASSPGAQLYNEQFF
TGTGCCAGCAGCCCCGGAGCGCAGCTGTACAATGAGCAGTTCTTC
>-|TRBV28|many|TRBJ2-1
CASLTSLRGGEQFF
TGTGCCAGTCTAACGAGCCTCAGGGGGGGTGAGCAGTTCTTC
>TRBD2|TRBV25-1|-|TRBJ2-1
CASSVLAGGPNEQFF
TGTGCCAGCAGTGTTTTGGCGGGAGGGCCCAATGAGCAGTTCTTC
>-|TRBV11-2|once|TRBJ1-4
CASTRTSSGEKLFF
TGTGCCAGCACCAGGACCAGCTCGGGTGAAAAACTGTTTTTT
>TRBD1|TRBV5-8|few|TRBJ2-7
CASSFRQGMKEQYF
TGTGCCAGCAGCTTCAGACAGGGTATGAAGGAGCAGTACTTC
>TRBD2|TRBV18|many|TRBJ2-1
CASSPTTRPETSGVPNEQFF
TGTGCCAGCTCACCCACCACAAGACCCGAGACTAGCGGGGTGCCCAATGAGCAGTTCTTC
>-|TRBV2|many|TRBJ1-4
CASSLQGGSEKLFF
TGTGCCAGCAGTCTACAGGGAGGGAGTGAAAAACTGTTTTTT
>-|TRBV18|-|TRBJ1-6
CAISPDVSYNSPLHF
TGTGCCATCTCACCTGACGTATCCTATAATTCACCCCTCCACTTT
>TRBD1|TRBV27|few|TRBJ2-7
CASSLGTAAIYEQYF
TGTGCCAGCAGTTTGGGGACAGCGGCCATCTACGAGCAGTACTTC
>-|TRBV7-9|many|TRBJ1-1
CASSHKPNTEAFF
TGTGCCAGCAGCCATAAACCGAACACTGAAGCTTTCTTT
>-|TRBV5-5|few|TRBJ2-3
CASSLWAEGPDTQYF
TGTGCCAGCAGCTTGTGGGCGGAGGGTCCAGATACGCAGTATTTT
>-|TRBV2|many|TRBJ2-4
CASRGEPREGAKNIQYF
TGTGCCAGCAGGGGCGAGCCAAGAGAGGGGGCCAAAAACATTCAGTACTTC
>-|TRBV12-3/TRBV12-4|-|TRBJ2-1
CASTRGLSSYNEQFF
TGTGCCAGCACCCGAGGTTTGAGTAGCTACAATGAGCAGTTCTTC
>TRBD2|TRBV20-1|few|TRBJ2-7
CSARVAGLLGYEQYF
TGCAGTGCACGAGTAGCGGGGTTATTGGGCTACGAGCAGTACTTC
>-|TRBV7-9|-|TRBJ2-1
CASSFLPWGSNSYNEQFF
TGTGCCAGCAGCTTTCTTCCGTGGGGGAGCAACTCCTACAATGAGCAGTTCTTC
>-|TRBV7-9|many|TRBJ2-2
CASSLSLGAGNTGELFF
TGTGCCAGCAGCTTATCTTTGGGCGCTGGCAACACCGGGGAGCTGTTTTTT
>-|TRBV12-3/TRBV12-4|few|TRBJ2-1
CASSWGRGNEQFF
TGTGCCAGCAGTTGGGGTAGGGGGAATGAGCAGTTCTTC
>-|TRBV5-1|many|TRBJ1-1
CASSLEQYTEAFF
TGCGCCAGCAGCTTGGAACAGTACACTGAAGCTTTCTTT
>-|TRBV20-1|many|TRBJ2-3
CSARGAGTDTQYF
TGCAGTGCTAGAGGTGCAGGGACAGATACGCAGTATTTT
>-|TRBV30|many|TRBJ2-2
CAWSSPGMDTGELFF
TGTGCCTGGAGTTCCCCGGGTATGGACACCGGGGAGCTGTTTTTT
>TRBD2|TRBV29-1|-|TRBJ2-5
CSVTLAGETQYF
TGCAGCGTGACACTAGCGGGGGAGACCCAGTACTTC
>TRBD2|TRBV9|-|TRBJ2-7
CASSVGVLTSGRHEQYF
TGTGCCAGCAGCGTAGGAGTTCTGACTAGCGGGAGGCACGAGCAGTACTTC
>-|TRBV3-1|many|TRBJ2-1
CASSQDRHREGNEQFF
TGTGCCAGCAGCCAAGATCGTCACAGGGAGGGGAATGAGCAGTTCTTC
>-|TRBV12-3/TRBV12-4|-|TRBJ2-1
CASSLAGGSNEQFF
TGTGCCAGCAGTTTAGCGGGGGGCTCCAATGAGCAGTTCTTC
>-|TRBV30|many|TRBJ1-1
CAWSDIGSTEAFF
TGTGCCTGGAGCGACATCGGGTCCACTGAAGCTTTCTTT
>TRBD2|TRBV4-1|-|TRBJ2-5
CASSQESGGYQETQYF
TGCGCCAGCAGCCAGGAAAGCGGGGGATATCAAGAGACCCAGTACTTC
>-|TRBV20-1|-|TRBJ2-2
CSASHQSLNTGELFF
TGCAGTGCTAGTCATCAGAGCCTTAACACCGGGGAGCTGTTTTTT
>-|TRBV20-1|few|TRBJ1-5
CSARLIGGWDQPQHF
TGCAGTGCTAGACTAATAGGGGGTTGGGATCAGCCCCAGCATTTT
>-|TRBV6-1|many|TRBJ1-1
CASSPPGSTEAFF
TGTGCCAGCAGTCCGCCGGGATCCACTGAAGCTTTCTTT
>-|TRBV19|many|TRBJ2-5
CASRNKETQYF
TGTGCCAGTAGGAATAAGGAGACCCAGTACTTC
>-|TRBV18|many|TRBJ1-6
CASSPPGTDNSPLHF
TGTGCCAGCTCACCACCGGGGACTGATAATTCACCCCTCCACTTT
>TRBD2|TRBV9|many|TRBJ2-7
CASSGPGLVNEQYF
TGTGCCAGCAGCGGTCCGGGACTAGTGAACGAGCAGTACTTC
>-|TRBV19|few|TRBJ2-5
CASNARYGERETQYF
TGTGCCAGTAACGCCAGATATGGGGAGCGGGAGACCCAGTACTTC
>-|TRBV4-2|-|TRBJ2-1
CASSQDLGKSANNEQFF
TGTGCCAGCAGCCAAGATTTGGGGAAGTCAGCGAACAATGAGCAGTTCTTC
>TRBD1|TRBV12-3/TRBV12-4|many|TRBJ1-3
CASSPRDRGLHTIYF
TGTGCCAGCAGTCCTCGGGACAGGGGATTGCACACCATATATTTT